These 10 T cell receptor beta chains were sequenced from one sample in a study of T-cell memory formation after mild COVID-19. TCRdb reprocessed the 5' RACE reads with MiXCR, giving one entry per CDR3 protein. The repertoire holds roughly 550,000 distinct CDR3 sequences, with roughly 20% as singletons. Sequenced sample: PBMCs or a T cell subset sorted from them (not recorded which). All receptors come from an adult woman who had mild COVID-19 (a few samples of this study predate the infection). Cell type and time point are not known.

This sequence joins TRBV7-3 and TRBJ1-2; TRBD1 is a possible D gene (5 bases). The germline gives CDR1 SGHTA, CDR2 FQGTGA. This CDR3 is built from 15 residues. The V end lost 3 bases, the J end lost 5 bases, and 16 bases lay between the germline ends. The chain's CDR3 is CASSFTSGTDYGYTF. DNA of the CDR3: TGTGCCAGCAGCTTTACTTCCGGGACGGATTATGGCTACACCTTC.

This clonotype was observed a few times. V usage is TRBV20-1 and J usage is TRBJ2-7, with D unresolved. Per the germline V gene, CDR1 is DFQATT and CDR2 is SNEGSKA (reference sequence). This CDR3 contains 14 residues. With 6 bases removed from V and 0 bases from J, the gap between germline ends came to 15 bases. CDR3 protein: CSADLGGDSYEQYF. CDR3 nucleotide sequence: TGCAGTGCCGACCTGGGTGGGGACTCCTACGAGCAGTACTTC.

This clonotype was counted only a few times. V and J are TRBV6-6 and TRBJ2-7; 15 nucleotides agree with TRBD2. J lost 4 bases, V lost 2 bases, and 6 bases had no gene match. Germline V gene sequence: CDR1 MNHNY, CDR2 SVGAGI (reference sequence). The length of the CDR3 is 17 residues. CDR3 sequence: CASSYPRTSGRVYEQYF. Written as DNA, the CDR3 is TGTGCCAGCAGTTACCCCCGGACTAGCGGGAGGGTATACGAGCAGTACTTC.

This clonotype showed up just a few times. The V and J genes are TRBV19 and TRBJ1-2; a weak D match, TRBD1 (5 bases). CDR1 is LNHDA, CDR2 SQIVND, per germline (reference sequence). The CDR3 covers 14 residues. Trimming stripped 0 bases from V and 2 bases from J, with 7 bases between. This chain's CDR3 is CASSIEQENYGYTF. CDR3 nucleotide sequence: TGTGCCAGTAGTATAGAACAGGAAAACTATGGCTACACCTTC. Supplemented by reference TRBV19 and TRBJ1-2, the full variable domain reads DGGITQSPKYLFRKEGQNVTLSCEQNLNHDAMYWYRQDPGQGLRLIYYSQIVNDFQKGDIAEGYSVSREKKESFPLTVTSAQKNPTAFYLCASSIEQENYGYTFGSGTRLTVV.

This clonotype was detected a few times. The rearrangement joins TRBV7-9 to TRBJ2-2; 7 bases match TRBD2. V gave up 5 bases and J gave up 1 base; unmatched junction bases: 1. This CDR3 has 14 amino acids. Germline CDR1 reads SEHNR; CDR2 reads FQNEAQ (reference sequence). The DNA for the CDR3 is TGTGCCAGCAGCCCTAGCGGGAACACCGGGGAGCTGTTTTTT. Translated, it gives CASSPSGNTGELFF.

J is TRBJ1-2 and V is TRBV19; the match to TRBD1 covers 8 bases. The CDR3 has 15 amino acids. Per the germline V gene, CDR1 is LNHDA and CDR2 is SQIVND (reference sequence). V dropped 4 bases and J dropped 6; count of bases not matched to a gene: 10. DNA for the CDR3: TGTGCCAGTAGTACTCCCAGGGGGCGCTCTGATGGCTACACCTTC. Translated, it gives CASSTPRGRSDGYTF.

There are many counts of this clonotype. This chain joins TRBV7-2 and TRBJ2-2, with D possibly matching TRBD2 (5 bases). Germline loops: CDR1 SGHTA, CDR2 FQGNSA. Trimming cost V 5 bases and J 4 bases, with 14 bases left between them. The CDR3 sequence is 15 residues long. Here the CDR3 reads CASSGTLVPTGELFF. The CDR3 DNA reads TGTGCCAGCAGCGGAACACTAGTACCCACCGGGGAGCTGTTTTTT.

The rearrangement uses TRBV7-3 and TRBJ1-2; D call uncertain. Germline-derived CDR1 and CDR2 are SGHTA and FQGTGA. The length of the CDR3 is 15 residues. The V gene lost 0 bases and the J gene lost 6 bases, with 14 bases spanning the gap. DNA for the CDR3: TGTGCCAGCAGCTTAACGGGAAGAGACGCTAATGGCTACACCTTC. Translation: CASSLTGRDANGYTF.

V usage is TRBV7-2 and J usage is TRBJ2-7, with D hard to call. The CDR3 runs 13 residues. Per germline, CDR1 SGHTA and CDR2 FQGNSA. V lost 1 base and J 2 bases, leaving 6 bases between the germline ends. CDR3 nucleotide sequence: TGTGCCAGCAGCTTAGATCAGGCCTACGAGCAGTACTTC. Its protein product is CASSLDQAYEQYF.

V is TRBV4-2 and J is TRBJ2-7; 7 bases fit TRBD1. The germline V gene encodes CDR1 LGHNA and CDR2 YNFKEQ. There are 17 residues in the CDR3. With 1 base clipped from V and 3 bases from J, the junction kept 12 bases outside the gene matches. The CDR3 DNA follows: TGTGCCAGCAGCCAAGGGACAGGCCAGGATAACCTCTACGAGCAGTACTTC. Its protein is CASSQGTGQDNLYEQYF.